What follows are 8 T cell receptor beta chains derived from one specimen sequenced in a study of shared clonotypes between healthy human individuals. Clones were read by immunoSEQ multiplex PCR, and TCRdb kept only the in-frame ones, dropping some. The sample lists millions of clones, approximately 92% occurring once. The material sequenced was naive CD4+ T cells sorted from blood. Sample subset: CD45RA+ positively selected. The receptors were gathered from a man between 18 and 29 years old in good health.

The chain links TRBV28 to TRBJ1-1; the D is unclear. V was cut by 2 bases and J by 0 bases, with 19 bases left in between. This CDR3 comprises 18 residues. Germline V gene lookup returns CDR1 MDHEN and CDR2 SYDVKM. CDR3 sequence: CASSLAPAYPNLNTEAFF. Written as DNA, the CDR3 is TGTGCCAGCAGTTTAGCGCCGGCCTACCCAAATTTGAACACTGAAGCTTTCTTT.

The chain combines TRBV5-6 with TRBJ2-7; D not certain. Germline CDR1 reads SGHDT; CDR2 reads YYEEEE. Trimming removed 0 bases at V and 3 bases at J, with 10 bases between. The CDR3 runs 14 residues. CDR3 in DNA: TGTGCCAGCAGCTTGGGTGGTGCCCACTACGAGCAGTACTTC. This sequence encodes CASSLGGAHYEQYF.

This clone was detected only once. The chain employs TRBV30 and TRBJ1-2; 12 bases match TRBD1. Germline V gene lookup returns CDR1 GTSNPN and CDR2 SVGIG (reference sequence). The CDR3 runs 17 residues. The V segment lost 4 bases and the J segment 8 bases; nucleotides outside the gene matches: 17. CDR3 residues: CAWTPRGPGTGGEGYTF. The DNA for the CDR3 is TGTGCCTGGACCCCTAGGGGCCCCGGGACAGGGGGCGAGGGCTACACCTTC.

On this clone: Within the sample, other DNA sequences also encode this same CDR3. The chain is built from TRBV15 and TRBJ2-2; no reliable D call. CDR3 length: 13 amino acids. V lost 0 bases to trimming and J lost 8 bases, with 7 bases between them. Germline loops: CDR1 LNHNV, CDR2 YYDKDF (reference sequence). The CDR3 region is CATSRDLGGELFF. The CDR3 coding sequence is TGTGCCACCAGCAGAGACCTGGGTGGGGAGCTGTTTTTT.

The V and J genes are TRBV19 and TRBJ2-2; D is unresolved. The CDR3 has 16 amino acids. The germline V gene has CDR1 LNHDA and CDR2 SQIVND (reference sequence). Trimming took 5 bases from V and 0 from J, leaving 13 bases between them. CDR3 DNA: TGTGCCAGTAGTCAACAATCCGGGTCGAACACCGGGGAGCTGTTTTTT. This translates into CASSQQSGSNTGELFF.

This clone was seen a handful of times. The J gene is TRBJ1-5, the V gene TRBV19; possible D gene TRBD1, 6 bases. CDR1 and CDR2 from the germline V gene are LNHDA and SQIVND (reference sequence). CDR3 length: 15 amino acids. Between the trimmed V and J ends, which lost 4 bases and 1 base, there was a span of 11 bases. The CDR3 reads CASSTTGISNQPQHF. CDR3 bases: TGTGCCAGTAGTACAACAGGGATAAGCAATCAGCCCCAGCATTTT.

Turning to this clone: This same CDR3 is encoded by further DNA sequences in the sample. The CDR3, as DNA: TGTGCCTGGAGTGGGGGACAGGGTAGTTACGAGCAGTACTTC. Encoded protein: CAWSGGQGSYEQYF. The chain recombines TRBV30 with TRBJ2-7; 9 nucleotides line up with TRBD1. Germline V gene lookup returns CDR1 GTSNPN and CDR2 SVGIG (reference sequence). V shed 1 base, J shed 4 bases, and the junction held 5 bases outside the gene matches. This CDR3 has 14 amino acids.

The chain combines TRBV19 with TRBJ1-5; possibly TRBD1 for D (5 bases). This CDR3 has 15 residues. V was shortened by 7 bases and J by 0 bases, with 13 bases between the two germline ends. CDR1 is LNHDA and CDR2 is SQIVND in the germline V gene (reference sequence). This CDR3 is CASMVQGNSNQPQHF. CDR3 sequence (DNA): TGTGCCAGTATGGTTCAGGGCAATAGCAATCAGCCCCAGCATTTT.